The entry that follows covers one TCR beta chain sequence. Random hexamers served to reverse transcribe roughly 0.45 to 1 ug RNA. With immunoSEQ multiplex PCR, TCR beta CDR3 was amplified across 54 Vbeta and 13 Jbeta. TCRdb re-called the immunoSEQ multiplex PCR reads through MiXCR, storing one row per CDR3 protein. The sample includes around 170,000 distinct CDR3 sequences, just under 95% of them seen just once. The data were taken from a study of CD8 T cells in Susac syndrome. Trimming pared 4 bases from V and 0 bases from J, leaving 10 bases between. The CDR3 contains 15 residues. The V gene's germline CDR1 is SNHLY and CDR2 FYNNEI.

Sequences were obtained from CD8+ T cells from PBMCs. The rearrangement uses TRBV2 and TRBJ1-5; no clear D gene. This sequence originates from a human donor with Susac syndrome. The CDR3 spells CASSAVGSSNQPQHF. The CDR3 DNA reads as TGTGCCAGCAGTGCAGTGGGGAGTAGCAATCAGCCCCAGCATTTT.